This T cell receptor beta chain emerged from a study of cytomegalovirus exposure and HLA in healthy donors. V was clipped by 2 bases and J by 6 bases, with 14 bases between them. The CDR3 is made up of 15 amino acids. The germline CDR1 and CDR2 sequences are WNHNN and SYGVQD (reference sequence). The PCR contained 60 Vbeta and 13 Jbeta primers. Libraries were prepared by immunoSEQ multiplex PCR; TCRdb keeps only in-frame clonotypes and omits some of them. Of roughly 140,000 clones in the sample, 65% to 85% are singletons; the top ten hold more than 3.5%. Whole-study results and caveats: In a later analysis, productive TCRs from donors in an Asian-associated ancestry cluster reportedly carried fewer N-insertions than the cohort mean.

Note on this clone: No antigen is known for it.

The V and J genes are TRBV10-1 and TRBJ2-1; D is perhaps TRBD2 (6 bases). The receptor's source is a middle-aged woman in good health and CMV-seropositive. Sequences were obtained from PBMCs. CDR3 in DNA: TGCGCCAGCAGTGAGGGGGGGACTGGGGCCAATGAGCAGTTCTTC. It translates to CASSEGGTGANEQFF.